The subject of this entry is one T cell receptor (beta chain). The specificity of this receptor is unknown. The sample holds no much larger clone one base away, and base qualities are not on file. Reading from cysteine to phenylalanine, the CDR3 counts 13 amino acids. Only CDR3 DNA remains: 39 bases, in frame from the first base. CDR1 LNHDA and CDR2 SQIVND are derived from the germline V gene (reference sequence). V is clipped by 5 bases and J by 3 bases, and the sequence between their germline boundaries is 11 bases long. The data are from a study of T-cell memory formation after mild COVID-19 (dated by TCRdb to about 2021). The study in broad terms: Most TCR sequence clusters were specific to one of the two donors. In a couple of donors, T-cell clones that expanded and contracted after mild COVID-19 were followed by sequencing TCRalpha and TCRbeta repertoires longitudinally. Two young, previously healthy adult volunteers made up the cohort, one male and one female. General findings and caveats noted by the study authors: Clones that contracted from day 15 to 85 showed balanced CD4/CD8 phenotypes, whereas a second wave of clones that expanded from day 15 to 37 leaned towards CD4+. Whether the second-wave clones peaking on day 37 were SARS-CoV-2 specific was not confirmed. Some responding clones were found in pre-infection memory, which suggests that pre-existing cross-reactive memory T cells took part in the SARS-CoV-2 response. Contracting CD4+ clones turned up mainly in the CM and EM memory subsets, whereas EMRA was where CD8+ clones were enriched. The study included only a couple of mild cases, and larger cohorts that include severe cases with pre-infection samples were judged to be necessary.

Reads for this sample came from an Illumina NovaSeq 6000. TCRalpha and TCRbeta cDNA libraries were built by 5'RACE with constant-segment primers, adding sample barcodes and unique molecular identifiers. RNA was extracted from every sample with Trizol reagent. Amplification of the libraries took two PCR steps, and the second step added a second sample barcode plus Illumina TruSeq adapters. Sequencing of the libraries was done on an Illumina NovaSeq, producing 2 x 150 bp paired-end reads. On the study's bioinformatics: With migec v1.2.7, reads were demultiplexed and then collapsed into UMI-guided consensus sequences. Using mixcr v2.1.11, UMI consensuses were aligned to TRA and TRB V and J templates and then assembled into clonotypes. A clonotype was counted as expanded or contracted only if both edgeR and NoisET called the change significant, with noise models trained on biological replicates. edgeR calls used a false discovery rate-adjusted p below 0.01 and a log2 fold-change threshold of 1. As an exploratory analysis of dynamics, max-normalized trajectories of the 1000 most abundant clonotypes were examined by PCA with hierarchical clustering. The CD4 or CD8 phenotype of responding clones was assigned using the separately sequenced CD4+ and CD8+ repertoires. Using fastp trimming at Q25 and MiXCR clonotype assembly, TCRdb reanalyzed the public sequencing data and kept in-frame beta chains. Duplicate CDR3 protein sequences are folded into a single record with the most common DNA and genes. V and J calls and clone size were set by TCRdb, not the authors. Counted in this sample were fewer than 140,000 distinct CDR3 sequences; roughly 12% of them appeared once. Together, the top ten hold around 30% of the sample.

Ficoll-Paque density gradient centrifugation was used to isolate PBMCs. The chain is assembled from TRBV19 and TRBJ2-7, with no D gene named confidently. The TCR was taken from an adult woman who had mild COVID-19 (a few samples of this study predate the infection). The sample titles of this study are shuffled in the database, so cell type and time point are left out; the donor was told from shared clones. The material sequenced was PBMCs or a T cell subset sorted from them (not recorded which). The DNA sequence is as follows: TGTGCCAGTAGTCCAGAACTCCTCTACGAGCAGTACTTC. This encodes CASSPELLYEQYF.